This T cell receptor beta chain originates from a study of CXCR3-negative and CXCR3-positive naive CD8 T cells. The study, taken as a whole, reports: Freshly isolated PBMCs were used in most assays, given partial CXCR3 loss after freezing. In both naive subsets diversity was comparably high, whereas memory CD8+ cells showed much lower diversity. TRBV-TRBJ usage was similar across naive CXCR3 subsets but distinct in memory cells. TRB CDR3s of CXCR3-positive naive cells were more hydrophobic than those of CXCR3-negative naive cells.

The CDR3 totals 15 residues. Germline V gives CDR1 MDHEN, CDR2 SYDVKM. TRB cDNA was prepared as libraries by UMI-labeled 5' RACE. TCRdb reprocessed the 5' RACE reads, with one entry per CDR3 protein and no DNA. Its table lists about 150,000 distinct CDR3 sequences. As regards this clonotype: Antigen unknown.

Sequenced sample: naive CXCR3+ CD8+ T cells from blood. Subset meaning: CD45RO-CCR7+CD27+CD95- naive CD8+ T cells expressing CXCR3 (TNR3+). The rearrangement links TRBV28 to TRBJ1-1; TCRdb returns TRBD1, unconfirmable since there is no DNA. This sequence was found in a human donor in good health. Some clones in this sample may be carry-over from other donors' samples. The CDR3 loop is CASSSLEGANTEAFF.